This T cell receptor (beta chain) was obtained from a study of blood T cell repertoires in COVID-19. The assay was immunoSEQ multiplex PCR, and TCRdb's table has in-frame clones only and misses some. The profile shows around 230,000 clones, around 87% of them singletons. Trimming took 3 bases from V and 0 from J; bases not matched to a gene: 6. CDR1 and CDR2 (germline): MDHEN, SYDVKM. CDR3 length: 16 amino acids. Sequencing was carried out using peripheral blood. The clonotype was recovered from a man in his fifties or sixties who had recovered from COVID-19. The rearrangement links TRBV28 to TRBJ2-3, with 7 bases aligning to TRBD1. The CDR3 loop is CASSFGVRGSTDTQYF. The CDR3 region has the DNA TGTGCCAGCAGTTTTGGTGTCAGGGGGAGCACAGATACGCAGTATTTT.